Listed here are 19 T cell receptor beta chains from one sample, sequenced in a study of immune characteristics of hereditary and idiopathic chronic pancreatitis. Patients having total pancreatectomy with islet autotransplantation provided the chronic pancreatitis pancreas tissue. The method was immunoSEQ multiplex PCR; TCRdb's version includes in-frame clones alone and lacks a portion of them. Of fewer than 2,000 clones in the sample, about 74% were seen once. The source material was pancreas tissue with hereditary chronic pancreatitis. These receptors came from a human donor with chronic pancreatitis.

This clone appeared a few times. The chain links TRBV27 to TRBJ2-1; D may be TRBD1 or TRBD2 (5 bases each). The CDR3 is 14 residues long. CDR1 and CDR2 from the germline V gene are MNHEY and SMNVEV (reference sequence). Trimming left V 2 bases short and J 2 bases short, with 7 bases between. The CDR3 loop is CASSLGGPYNEQFF. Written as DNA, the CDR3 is TGTGCCAGCAGTTTAGGGGGACCCTACAATGAGCAGTTCTTC.

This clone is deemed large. In nucleotides, the CDR3 is TGTGCCAGCAGCACCGACAGTTACACCGGGGAGCTGTTTTTT. Protein sequence: CASSTDSYTGELFF. The chain recombines TRBV7-3 with TRBJ2-2, with D perhaps TRBD1 (5 bases). Germline CDR1 SGHTA, CDR2 FQGTGA. This CDR3 is built from 14 residues. Between the trimmed V and J ends, which lost 5 bases and 3 bases, there was a span of 10 bases.

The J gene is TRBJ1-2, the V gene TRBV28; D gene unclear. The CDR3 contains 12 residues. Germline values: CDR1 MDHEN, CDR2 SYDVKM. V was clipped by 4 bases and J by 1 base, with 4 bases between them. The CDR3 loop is CASSSLNYGYTF. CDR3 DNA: TGTGCCAGCAGTTCGCTTAACTATGGCTACACCTTC.

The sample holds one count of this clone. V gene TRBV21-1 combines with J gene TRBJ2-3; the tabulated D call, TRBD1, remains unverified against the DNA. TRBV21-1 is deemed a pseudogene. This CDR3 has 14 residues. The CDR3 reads CASSKGQGTDTQYF. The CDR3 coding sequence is TGTGCCAGCAGCAAGGGACAGGGCACAGATACGCAGTATTTT.

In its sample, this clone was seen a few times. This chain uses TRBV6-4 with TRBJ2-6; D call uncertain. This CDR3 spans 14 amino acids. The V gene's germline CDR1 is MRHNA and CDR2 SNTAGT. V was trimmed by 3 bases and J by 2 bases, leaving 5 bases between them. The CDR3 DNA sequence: TGTGCCAGCAGTGAGGGGACTGGGGCCAACGTCCTGACTTTC. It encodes CASSEGTGANVLTF.

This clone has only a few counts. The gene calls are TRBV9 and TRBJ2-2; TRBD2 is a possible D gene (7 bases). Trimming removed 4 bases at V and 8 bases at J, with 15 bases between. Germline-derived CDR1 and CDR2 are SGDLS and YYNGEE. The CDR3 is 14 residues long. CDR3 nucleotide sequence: TGTGCCAGCAGCACCGACGGGGGGCAGGGGGAGCTGTTTTTT. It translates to CASSTDGGQGELFF.

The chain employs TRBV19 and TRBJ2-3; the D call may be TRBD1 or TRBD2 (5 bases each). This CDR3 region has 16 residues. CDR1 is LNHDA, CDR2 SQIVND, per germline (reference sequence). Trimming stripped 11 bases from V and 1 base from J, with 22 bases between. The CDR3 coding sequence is TGTGCCGCATCCCCCGGTGGGGGTATACGCACAGATACGCAGTATTTT. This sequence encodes CAASPGGGIRTDTQYF. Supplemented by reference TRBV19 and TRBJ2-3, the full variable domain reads DGGITQSPKYLFRKEGQNVTLSCEQNLNHDAMYWYRQDPGQGLRLIYYSQIVNDFQKGDIAEGYSVSREKKESFPLTVTSAQKNPTAFYLCAASPGGGIRTDTQYFGPGTRLTVL.

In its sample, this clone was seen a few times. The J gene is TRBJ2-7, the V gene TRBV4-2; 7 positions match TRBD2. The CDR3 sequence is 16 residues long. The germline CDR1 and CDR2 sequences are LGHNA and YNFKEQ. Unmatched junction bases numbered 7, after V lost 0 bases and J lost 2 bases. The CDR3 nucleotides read TGTGCCAGCAGCCAAGAGAGGAGCGGGGATACCTACGAGCAGTACTTC. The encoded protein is CASSQERSGDTYEQYF.

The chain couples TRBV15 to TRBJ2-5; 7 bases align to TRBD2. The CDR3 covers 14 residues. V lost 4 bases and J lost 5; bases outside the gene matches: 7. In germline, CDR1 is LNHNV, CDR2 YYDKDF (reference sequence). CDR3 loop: CATSNRGGAETQYF. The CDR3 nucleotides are TGTGCCACCAGCAATCGGGGAGGGGCCGAGACCCAGTACTTC. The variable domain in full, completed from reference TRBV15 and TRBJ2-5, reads DAMVIQNPRYQVTQFGKPVTLSCSQTLNHNVMYWYQQKSSQAPKLLFHYYDKDFNNEADTPDNFQSRRPNTSFCFLDIRSPGLGDTAMYLCATSNRGGAETQYFGPGTRLLVL.

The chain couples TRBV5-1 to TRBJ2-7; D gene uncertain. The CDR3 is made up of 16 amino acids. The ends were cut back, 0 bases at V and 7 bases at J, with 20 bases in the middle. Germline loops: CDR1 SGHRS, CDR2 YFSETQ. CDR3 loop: CASSLEGTGGLREQYF. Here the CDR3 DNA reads TGCGCCAGCAGCTTGGAGGGTACTGGTGGCCTGCGGGAGCAGTACTTC.

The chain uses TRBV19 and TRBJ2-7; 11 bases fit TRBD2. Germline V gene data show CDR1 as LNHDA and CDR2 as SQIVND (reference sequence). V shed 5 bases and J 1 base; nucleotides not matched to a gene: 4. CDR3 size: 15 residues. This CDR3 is CASSLGTSGSYEQYF. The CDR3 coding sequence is TGTGCCAGTAGTTTGGGGACTAGCGGATCCTACGAGCAGTACTTC.

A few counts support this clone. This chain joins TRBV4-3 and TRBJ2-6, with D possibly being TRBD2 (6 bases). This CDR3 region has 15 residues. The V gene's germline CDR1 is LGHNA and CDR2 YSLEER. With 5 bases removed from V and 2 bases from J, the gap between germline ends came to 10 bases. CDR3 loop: CASSGGAAGANVLTF. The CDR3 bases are TGCGCCAGCAGCGGAGGGGCGGCTGGGGCCAACGTCCTGACTTTC.

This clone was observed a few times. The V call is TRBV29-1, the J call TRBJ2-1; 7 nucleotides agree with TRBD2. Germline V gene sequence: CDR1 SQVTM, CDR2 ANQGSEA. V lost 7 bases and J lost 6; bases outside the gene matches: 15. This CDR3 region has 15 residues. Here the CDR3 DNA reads TGCAGCGCAGGACCAGCGGGGAGAGTAATCAATGAGCAGTTCTTC. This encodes CSAGPAGRVINEQFF.

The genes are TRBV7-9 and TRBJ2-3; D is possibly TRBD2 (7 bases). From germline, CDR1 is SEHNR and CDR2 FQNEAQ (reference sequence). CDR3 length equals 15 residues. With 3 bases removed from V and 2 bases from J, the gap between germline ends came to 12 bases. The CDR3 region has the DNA TGTGCCAGCAGCTTGGGGGGGCCCGTCACAGATACGCAGTATTTT. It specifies CASSLGGPVTDTQYF.

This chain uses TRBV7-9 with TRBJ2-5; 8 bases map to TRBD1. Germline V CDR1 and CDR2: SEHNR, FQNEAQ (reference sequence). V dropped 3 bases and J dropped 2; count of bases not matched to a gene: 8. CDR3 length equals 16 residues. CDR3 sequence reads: CASSFGQGVRQETQYF. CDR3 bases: TGTGCCAGCAGCTTCGGACAGGGAGTTAGGCAAGAGACCCAGTACTTC.

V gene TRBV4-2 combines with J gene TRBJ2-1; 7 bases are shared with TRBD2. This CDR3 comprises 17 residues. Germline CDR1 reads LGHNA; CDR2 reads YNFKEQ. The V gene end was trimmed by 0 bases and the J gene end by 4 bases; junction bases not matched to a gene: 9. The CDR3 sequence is CASSQEVAGAAYNEQFF. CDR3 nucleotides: TGTGCCAGCAGCCAAGAGGTGGCGGGAGCAGCTTACAATGAGCAGTTCTTC.

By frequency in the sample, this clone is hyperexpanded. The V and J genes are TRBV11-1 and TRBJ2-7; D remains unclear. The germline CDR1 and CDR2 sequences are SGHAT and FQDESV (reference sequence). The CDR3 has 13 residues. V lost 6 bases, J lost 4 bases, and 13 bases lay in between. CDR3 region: CASRSKVGYEQYF. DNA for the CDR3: TGTGCCAGCAGGTCAAAGGTAGGGTACGAGCAGTACTTC.

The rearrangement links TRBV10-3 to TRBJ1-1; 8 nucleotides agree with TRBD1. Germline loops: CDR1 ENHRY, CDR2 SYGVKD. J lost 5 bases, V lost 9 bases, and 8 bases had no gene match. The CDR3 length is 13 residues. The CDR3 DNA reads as TGTGCCATTCTCTCAGGGGGCCGTACTGAAGCTTTCTTT. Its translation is CAILSGGRTEAFF.

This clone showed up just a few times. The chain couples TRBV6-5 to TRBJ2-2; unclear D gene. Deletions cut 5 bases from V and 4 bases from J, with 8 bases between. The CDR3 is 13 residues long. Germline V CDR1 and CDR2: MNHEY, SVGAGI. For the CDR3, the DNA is TGTGCCAGCAGTCCTAGGGTCACCGGGGAGCTGTTTTTT. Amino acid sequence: CASSPRVTGELFF.